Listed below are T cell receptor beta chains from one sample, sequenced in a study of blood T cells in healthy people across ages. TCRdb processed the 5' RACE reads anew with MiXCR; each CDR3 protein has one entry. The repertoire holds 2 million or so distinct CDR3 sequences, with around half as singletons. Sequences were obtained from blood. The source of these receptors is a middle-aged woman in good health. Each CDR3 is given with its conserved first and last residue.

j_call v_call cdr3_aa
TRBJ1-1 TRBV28 CASSVPGHKTEAFF
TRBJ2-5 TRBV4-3 CASSQVKDSQETQYF
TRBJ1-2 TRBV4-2 CASSQDLDSRKRGYTF
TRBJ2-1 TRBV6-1 CASTRESGSYNEQFF
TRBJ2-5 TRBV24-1 CAVGTWETQYF
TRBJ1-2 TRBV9 CASSAGVGSNYGYTF
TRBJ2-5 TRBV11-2 CASSLLQSGGAEETQYF
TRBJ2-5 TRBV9 CASSVVSSGTVETQYF
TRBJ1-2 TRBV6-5 CASCRDRGNGYTF
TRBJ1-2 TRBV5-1 CASHGADRVISGYTF
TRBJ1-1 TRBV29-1 CSVGPGQGGLAEAFF
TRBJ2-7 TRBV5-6 CASRTSGGLGEQYF
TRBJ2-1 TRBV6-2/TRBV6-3 CASKTGGTREFF
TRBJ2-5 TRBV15 CATSSWGTLQETQYF
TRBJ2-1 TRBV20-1 CSARAPSGLAGGNEQFF
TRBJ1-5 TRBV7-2 CASSLDWTGPGDQLQHF
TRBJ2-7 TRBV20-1 CSASVAGAYEQYF